This T cell receptor beta chain comes out of a study of T cells in women clearing cervical HPV infection. Study-wide background: Controls gave blood once infection was undetectable; cases at lesion identification.

As regards this clone: The CDR3 end falls 3 residues outside the read, so it is completed with the germline J gene.

This CDR3 region has 14 residues. Germline CDR1 SGHRS, CDR2 YFSETQ. Profiled with immunoSEQ multiplex PCR; TCRdb holds only in-frame clones, not every one. The sample has 25,000 to 30,000 clones. All donors had a single incident cervical HPV16 infection, not prevalent. This sequence originates from a woman between 18 and 75 years old with a cervical HPV16 infection that either progressed to CIN3+ or cleared (not recorded which). The gene calls are TRBV5-1 and TRBJ2-3; TRBD1 might be the D (6 bases). The material sequenced was blood buffy coat. This CDR3 is CASSLVGDNQPQYF. The sequenced part of the CDR3 DNA is TGCGCCAGCAGCTTGGTAGGGGACAATCAGCCG.